This T cell receptor beta chain originates from a study of early T cells in non-severe SARS-CoV-2 infection. The overall study: Sequenced bulk RNA came from whole blood that was unsorted, and chains were unpaired. Findings of the study overall: The matching step, a VDJdb search, favored anti-spike CD8 responses and missed private and CD4 specificities.

Regarding this clonotype: The target antigen is unknown.

Unique molecular identifiers were attached to individual cDNA molecules. TCRdb fed the 5' RACE reads into MiXCR, producing one record per CDR3 protein. This table holds some 71,000 distinct CDR3 sequences, approximately 10% found once. Germline lookup yields CDR1 WNHNN and CDR2 SYGVQD (reference sequence). This CDR3 has 14 amino acids. V gave up 4 bases and J gave up 6 bases, with 15 bases separating them. The receptor was isolated from an adult who was a healthcare worker with PCR-confirmed SARS-CoV-2 infection or an uninfected control (not recorded which). The source was whole blood, collected at baseline. The chain is built from TRBV10-1 and TRBJ1-1; D perhaps matches TRBD1 (6 bases). The CDR3 nucleotides are TGCGCCAGCAGTGGAACCGGGAAGGGGGCTGAAGCTTTCTTT. Protein sequence: CASSGTGKGAEAFF.